This entry is about one T cell receptor beta chain. The entry originates in a study of T cells of healthy individuals. TCRdb reprocessed the 5' RACE reads with MiXCR, giving one entry per CDR3 protein. The table has about 41,000 distinct CDR3 sequences, approximately 4.9% seen once. V dropped 6 bases and J dropped 0 bases, with 12 bases sitting between them. CDR3 length: 15 residues. CDR1 and CDR2 (germline): LNHDA, SQIVND (reference sequence). This chain links TRBV19 with TRBJ2-1, with D possibly TRBD1 on 5 matching bases. The clonotype originates from a human donor in good health. CDR3 in DNA: TGTGCCAGTAGCTGGACAACCGACTCCTACAATGAGCAGTTCTTC. The encoded protein is CASSWTTDSYNEQFF.